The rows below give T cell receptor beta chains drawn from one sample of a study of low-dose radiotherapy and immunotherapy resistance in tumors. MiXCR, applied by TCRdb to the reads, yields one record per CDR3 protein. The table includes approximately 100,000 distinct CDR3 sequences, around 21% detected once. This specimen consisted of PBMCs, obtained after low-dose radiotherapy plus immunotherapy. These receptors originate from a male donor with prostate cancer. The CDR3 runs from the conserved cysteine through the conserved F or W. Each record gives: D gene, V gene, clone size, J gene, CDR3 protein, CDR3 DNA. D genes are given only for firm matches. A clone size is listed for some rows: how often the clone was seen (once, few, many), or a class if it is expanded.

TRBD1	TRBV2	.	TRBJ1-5	CATTVRQGSNQPQHF	TGTGCCACCACCGTCCGACAGGGTAGCAATCAGCCCCAGCATTTT
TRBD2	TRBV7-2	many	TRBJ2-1	CASSLSPPMGLAGGLPSYNEQFF	TGTGCCAGCAGCTTATCCCCGCCCATGGGACTAGCGGGGGGTCTCCCCTCCTACAATGAGCAGTTCTTC
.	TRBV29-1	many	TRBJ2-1	CSVEGSTGRPLNEQFF	TGCAGCGTTGAAGGAAGTACAGGTCGCCCCCTCAATGAGCAGTTCTTC
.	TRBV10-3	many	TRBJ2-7	CAIKGVSSYEQYF	TGTGCCATCAAGGGCGTTTCGTCCTACGAGCAGTACTTC
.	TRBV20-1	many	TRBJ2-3	CSARGHPDTQYF	TGCAGTGCTAGAGGCCATCCAGATACGCAGTATTTT
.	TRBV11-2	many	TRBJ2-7	CASSLDRLSKVAQYF	TGTGCCAGCAGCTTAGATCGTCTAAGTAAGGTTGCGCAGTACTTC
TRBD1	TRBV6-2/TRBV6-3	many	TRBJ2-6	CASTRDRASGANVLTF	TGTGCCAGCACCCGGGACAGGGCCTCTGGGGCCAACGTCCTGACTTTC
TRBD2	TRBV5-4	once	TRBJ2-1	CASSLVGGASNEQFF	TGTGCCAGCAGCTTGGTCGGGGGGGCCTCCAATGAGCAGTTCTTC
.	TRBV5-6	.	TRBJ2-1	CASSFPPVSSYNEQFF	TGTGCCAGCAGCTTTCCTCCGGTAAGCTCCTACAATGAGCAGTTCTTC
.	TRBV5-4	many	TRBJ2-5	CASSLAYQVPQGETQYF	TGTGCCAGCAGCTTGGCCTACCAAGTCCCGCAGGGGGAGACCCAGTACTTC
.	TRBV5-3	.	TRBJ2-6	CASSLSGTGANVLTF	TGCGCCAGCAGCTTGTCCGGGACTGGGGCCAACGTCCTGACTTTC